The rows below give T cell receptor beta chains drawn from one sample of a study of patients and donors after allogeneic stem cell transplantation. TCRdb reanalysed the RT-PCR reads using MiXCR and keeps one entry per CDR3 protein. Among 200,000 to 250,000 distinct CDR3 sequences listed, 11% to 15% were seen once. The sequenced sample was blood, either unsorted or a sorted T cell fraction (not recorded which). The receptor source for this set is a human donor who was either an allogeneic HSCT recipient or a stem cell or donor lymphocyte infusion donor (not recorded which). It is not recorded whose cells these are; they may come from a transplant donor. CDR3s include the opening cysteine and the closing phenylalanine or tryptophan. D genes are given only for firm matches. Clone size appears in some rows only: once, few, many, or a class for an expanded clone.

TRBJ2-3	.	few	TRBV29-1	CSVESSDTQYF	TGCAGCGTTGAATCGTCAGATACGCAGTATTTT
TRBJ2-1	TRBD1	.	TRBV9	CASSVAGQGANEQFF	TGTGCCAGCAGCGTAGCGGGGCAGGGGGCAAATGAGCAGTTCTTC
TRBJ2-1	.	few	TRBV7-9	CASSPTGPREQFF	TGTGCCAGCAGCCCCACGGGGCCCAGGGAGCAGTTCTTC
TRBJ1-5	.	.	TRBV24-1	CATSDQGYQPQHF	TGTGCCACCAGTGACCAAGGATATCAGCCCCAGCATTTT
TRBJ1-1	.	.	TRBV6-1	CASSPISRAMNTEAFF	TGTGCCAGCAGCCCGATCTCCCGGGCAATGAACACTGAAGCTTTCTTT
TRBJ1-2	.	few	TRBV12-5	CASGLGQSNYGYTF	TGTGCTAGTGGTTTGGGACAAAGTAACTATGGCTACACCTTC
TRBJ1-1	.	.	TRBV6-1	CAITPDGVNTEAFF	TGTGCCATTACTCCTGACGGCGTGAACACTGAAGCTTTCTTT
TRBJ2-7	.	many	TRBV5-1	CASSSSALYEQYF	TGCGCCAGCAGCTCATCGGCCCTCTACGAGCAGTACTTC
TRBJ1-1	.	many	TRBV6-2/TRBV6-3	CASSIGQVDAFF	TGTGCCAGCAGTATTGGGCAGGTCGATGCTTTCTTT
TRBJ2-1	TRBD2	many	TRBV4-2	CASSHSGADTYNEQFF	TGTGCCAGCAGCCATAGCGGGGCCGATACCTACAATGAGCAGTTCTTC
TRBJ2-3	.	many	TRBV20-1	CSARDAPGDTQYF	TGCAGTGCTAGAGATGCCCCAGGGGATACGCAGTATTTT
TRBJ1-5	.	few	TRBV6-2/TRBV6-3	CASSYGSWGQPQHF	TGTGCCAGCAGTTACGGAAGCTGGGGCCAGCCCCAGCATTTT
TRBJ1-3	.	.	TRBV5-1	CASSLREGSGNTIYF	TGCGCCAGCAGCTTGCGGGAGGGCTCTGGAAACACCATATATTTT
TRBJ1-4	.	.	TRBV20-1	CSASSNEKLFF	TGCAGTGCCAGTTCTAATGAAAAACTGTTTTTT
TRBJ2-6	.	few	TRBV30	CAWSVRRSSSGANVLTF	TGTGCCTGGAGTGTACGAAGGTCTTCCTCTGGGGCCAACGTCCTGACTTTC
TRBJ1-1	.	.	TRBV2	CASSPMGALTEAFF	TGTGCCAGCAGTCCCATGGGGGCGCTGACTGAAGCTTTCTTT
TRBJ2-1	.	many	TRBV4-1	CASSQVGALEQFF	TGCGCCAGCAGCCAAGTGGGAGCCCTAGAGCAGTTCTTC
TRBJ1-3	.	many	TRBV6-1	CASSETGASSGNTIYF	TGTGCCAGCAGCGAGACAGGAGCCAGCTCTGGAAACACCATATATTTT